The rows below give T cell receptor beta chains drawn from one sample of a study of blood T cell repertoires in COVID-19. Assay: immunoSEQ multiplex PCR; the TCRdb copy retains only in-frame clones and omits some. The table includes a few hundred thousand clones, roughly 90% detected once. The sample taken for sequencing was peripheral blood. All receptors come from a man aged 60 to 69 who had recovered from COVID-19. Both conserved end residues are part of each CDR3. Fields, in order: clone size, V gene, D gene, J gene, CDR3 DNA, CDR3 protein. A D gene is named only where the DNA matches it firmly. Expanded clones get a size class; other rows say once, few or many, or leave the size out.

size: NA; V: TRBV11-2; D: TRBD2; J: TRBJ2-7; DNA: TGTGCCAGCAGCGCTCAACCGGGACTAGTGGCCTACGAGCAGTACTTC; CDR3: CASSAQPGLVAYEQYF
size: NA; V: TRBV12-3/TRBV12-4; D: NA; J: TRBJ1-6; DNA: TGTGCCAGCAGTTTGAGCGGCTCACCCCTCCACTTT; CDR3: CASSLSGSPLHF
size: NA; V: TRBV5-1; D: NA; J: TRBJ1-5; DNA: TGCGCCAGCAGCTTGGTAGGGGATGGCAATCAGCCCCAGCATTTT; CDR3: CASSLVGDGNQPQHF
size: NA; V: TRBV5-1; D: TRBD2; J: TRBJ2-1; DNA: TGCGCCAGCAGCTTGGTAGCGGGGACCTACAATGAGCAGTTCTTC; CDR3: CASSLVAGTYNEQFF
size: NA; V: TRBV11-2; D: NA; J: TRBJ2-3; DNA: TGTGCCAGCAGCTTAGGCGTTGGGCAGGGGTATAGCACAGATACGCAGTATTTT; CDR3: CASSLGVGQGYSTDTQYF
size: NA; V: TRBV6-5; D: NA; J: TRBJ2-7; DNA: TGTGCCAGCAACCCTACGTACTTCTCCTACGAGCAGTACTTC; CDR3: CASNPTYFSYEQYF
size: once; V: TRBV4-1; D: TRBD1; J: TRBJ1-4; DNA: TGCGCCAGCAGCCCGGGACAGAGTGAAAAACTGTTTTTT; CDR3: CASSPGQSEKLFF
size: NA; V: TRBV18; D: NA; J: TRBJ1-4; DNA: TGTGCCAGCTCACCACCGGGGCGGTTCAATGAAAAACTGTTTTTT; CDR3: CASSPPGRFNEKLFF
size: NA; V: TRBV18; D: NA; J: TRBJ1-1; DNA: TGTGCCAGCTCACCAAGGCTGGGAGAAGAAGCTTTCTTT; CDR3: CASSPRLGEEAFF
size: NA; V: TRBV7-2; D: TRBD2; J: TRBJ2-5; DNA: TGTGCCAGCAGCTCCCGGGTGGGACTAGCGGGGCCCCAAGAGACCCAGTACTTC; CDR3: CASSSRVGLAGPQETQYF
size: NA; V: TRBV19; D: TRBD1; J: TRBJ2-7; DNA: TGTGCCAGTAGCACAGGGGGTACGGTCTACGAGCAGTACTTC; CDR3: CASSTGGTVYEQYF
size: NA; V: TRBV25-1; D: TRBD1; J: TRBJ2-7; DNA: TGTGCCAGCAGTGAATTTGGACAGGGGGCGCGGGAGCAGTACTTC; CDR3: CASSEFGQGAREQYF